These 14 T cell receptor beta chains originate from one sample sequenced in a study of identifying expanded T cells in peripheral blood. Measured with immunoSEQ multiplex PCR; TCRdb has only the in-frame clones, and not every one. Of 75,000 to 95,000 clones detected, roughly 84% appear once; the ten largest clones hold 4.5%. Sequencing was done on a sample of blood. These TCRs come from a person aged 18 to 70 in good health.

This clone appeared a single time. The DNA for the CDR3 is TGCGCCAGCAGTGAGTCGGGGGGGACAGCCAAAGCTTTCTTT. It specifies CASSESGGTAKAFF. V and J are TRBV10-1 and TRBJ1-1, with 7 bases lining up with TRBD1. The length of the CDR3 is 14 residues. V lost 0 bases to trimming and J lost 9 bases; unmatched junction nucleotides: 7. Germline values: CDR1 WNHNN, CDR2 SYGVQD (reference sequence).

This rearrangement joins TRBV6-5 to TRBJ1-1, with D possibly matching TRBD1 (5 bases). CDR1 and CDR2 (germline): MNHEY, SVGAGI. Trimming cost V 6 bases and J 4 bases, with 15 bases left between them. The CDR3 length is 14 residues. The CDR3 nucleotides read TGTGCCAGCAGCCACTTGGGGGGTGGCACTGAAGCTTTCTTT. Translating gives CASSHLGGGTEAFF.

This clone was observed a single time. V usage is TRBV5-5 and J usage is TRBJ2-7; D not resolved. Trimming removed 1 base from V and 5 bases from J, with 10 bases in between. Looked up from germline, CDR1 is SGHKS and CDR2 is YYEKEE (reference sequence). The CDR3 is 13 residues long. The CDR3 DNA reads TGTGCCAGCAGCTTGACGGGTCTCAACGAGCAGTACTTC. It encodes CASSLTGLNEQYF.

V gene TRBV6-1 combines with J gene TRBJ1-1, with 7 bases aligning to TRBD1. Germline V gives CDR1 MNHNS, CDR2 SASEGT. This CDR3 contains 13 residues. V lost 8 bases, J lost 4 bases, and 7 bases stayed unmatched. The CDR3: CASAGGHFTEAFF. The CDR3 DNA follows: TGTGCCAGCGCAGGGGGACATTTCACTGAAGCTTTCTTT.

The gene calls are TRBV25-1 and TRBJ2-3, with a weak D call TRBD1 (6 bases). The CDR3 covers 14 residues. Between the trimmed V and J ends, which lost 6 bases and 1 base, there was a span of 11 bases. CDR1 and CDR2 from the germline V gene are MGHDK and SYGVNS. CDR3 in amino acids: CASSSPGGTDTQYF. CDR3 bases: TGTGCCAGCAGCAGCCCAGGGGGCACAGATACGCAGTATTTT.

The V and J genes are TRBV29-1 and TRBJ1-1; D perhaps matches TRBD1 (5 bases). Germline values: CDR1 SQVTM, CDR2 ANQGSEA. This CDR3 contains 14 residues. The CDR3 loop reads CTSLGGRGDTEAFF. The CDR3 region has the DNA TGCACCTCCCTGGGGGGGAGAGGGGACACTGAAGCTTTCTTT.

The rearrangement joins TRBV6-5 to TRBJ1-1, with D unclear. Germline values: CDR1 MNHEY, CDR2 SVGAGI. V was clipped by 4 bases and J by 0 bases, with 9 bases between them. The CDR3 has 14 amino acids. The CDR3 is CASSWRAMNTEAFF. The CDR3 nucleotides are TGTGCCAGCAGTTGGAGGGCCATGAACACTGAAGCTTTCTTT.

The chain carries TRBV18 and TRBJ2-3; weak D call: TRBD1 (5 bases). V gave up 3 bases and J gave up 1 base, with 8 bases separating them. Per the germline V gene, CDR1 is KGHSH and CDR2 is LQKENI. The CDR3 runs 14 residues. CDR3 sequence: CASSPPTGTDTQYF. Written as DNA, the CDR3 is TGTGCCAGCTCACCCCCGACAGGCACAGATACGCAGTATTTT.

The V and J genes are TRBV19 and TRBJ1-5; D might be TRBD1 (5 bases). Germline CDR1 and CDR2: LNHDA and SQIVND (reference sequence). V gave up 9 bases and J gave up 5 bases, with 20 bases separating them. This CDR3 is built from 15 residues. Written as DNA, the CDR3 is TGTGCCAGCAGAGGGCAGGGATTGAGGGATCAGCCCCAGCATTTT. Amino acid sequence: CASRGQGLRDQPQHF.

The chain recombines TRBV19 with TRBJ2-2, with a weak D call TRBD1 (6 bases). Trimming left V 7 bases short and J 5 bases short, with 14 bases between. The CDR3 spans 14 residues. Germline-derived CDR1 and CDR2 are LNHDA and SQIVND (reference sequence). The CDR3 DNA follows: TGTGCCAGTAAAACGACAGGTCCTACCGGGGAGCTGTTTTTT. Translating it yields CASKTTGPTGELFF.

The chain is built from TRBV6-1 and TRBJ2-3; perhaps D is TRBD1 or TRBD2 (5 bases each). Between the trimmed V and J ends, which lost 2 bases and 8 bases, there was a span of 14 bases. The CDR3 sequence is 14 residues long. The germline V gene has CDR1 MNHNS and CDR2 SASEGT. The CDR3, as DNA: TGTGCCAGCAGTGAATATACCGGGACCATTACGCAGTATTTT. It translates to CASSEYTGTITQYF.

The chain joins TRBV11-2 to TRBJ2-7; D uncertain. Germline V gene data show CDR1 as SGHAT and CDR2 as FQNNGV. The CDR3 runs 13 residues. V lost 5 bases to trimming and J lost 3 bases, with 11 bases between them. The CDR3 loop is CASSKVGFYEQYF. DNA of the CDR3: TGTGCCAGCAGCAAAGTGGGGTTCTACGAGCAGTACTTC.

The V and J genes are TRBV5-1 and TRBJ1-4, with a tentative D call TRBD1 (6 bases). The germline CDR1 and CDR2 sequences are SGHRS and YFSETQ. There are 15 residues in the CDR3. V lost 2 bases and J lost 5, with 13 bases in between. In nucleotides, the CDR3 is TGCGCCAGCAGCTTTGGGGGGGCAGGAAATGAAAAACTGTTTTTT. Protein: CASSFGGAGNEKLFF.

This chain connects TRBV6-6 to TRBJ1-6; unclear D gene. V was pared by 8 bases and J by 8 bases, with 10 bases between. The V gene's germline CDR1 is MNHNY and CDR2 SVGAGI (reference sequence). The CDR3 length is 12 residues. The CDR3 loop reads CASQSGYSPLHF. The CDR3 DNA follows: TGTGCCAGCCAGAGTGGTTATTCACCCCTCCACTTT.